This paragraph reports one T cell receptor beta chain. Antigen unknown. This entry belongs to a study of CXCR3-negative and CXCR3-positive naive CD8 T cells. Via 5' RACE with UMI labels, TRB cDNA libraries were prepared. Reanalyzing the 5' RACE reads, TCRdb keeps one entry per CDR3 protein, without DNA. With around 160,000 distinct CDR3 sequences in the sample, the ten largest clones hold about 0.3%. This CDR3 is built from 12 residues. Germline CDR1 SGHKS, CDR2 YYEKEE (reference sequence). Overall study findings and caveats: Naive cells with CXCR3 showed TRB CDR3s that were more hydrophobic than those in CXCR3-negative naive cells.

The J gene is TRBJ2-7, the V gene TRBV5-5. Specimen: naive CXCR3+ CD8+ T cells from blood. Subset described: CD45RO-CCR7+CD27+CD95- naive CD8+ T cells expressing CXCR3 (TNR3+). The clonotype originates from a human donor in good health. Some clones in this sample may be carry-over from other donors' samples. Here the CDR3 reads CASSFGGEEQYF.